This T cell receptor (beta chain) was recorded in a study of CD8+ T cells in alopecia areata. Reverse transcribed after extraction, RNA yielded cDNA as the sequencing template. The method was immunoSEQ multiplex PCR; TCRdb's version includes in-frame clones alone and lacks a portion of them. The profile covers 150,000 or so clones, with roughly 44% appearing a single time and roughly 6.8% taken by the ten largest. Germline assignment: CDR1 SEHNR and CDR2 FQNEAQ (reference sequence). Trimming stripped 0 bases from V and 6 bases from J, with 5 bases between. The CDR3 spans 13 residues. The sample holds a few counts of this clone.

The specimen sequenced was CD4+ T cells sorted from blood. The clonotype originates from a human donor with alopecia areata. The rearrangement uses TRBV7-9 and TRBJ1-4; D uncertain. The CDR3 nucleotides read TGTGCCAGCAGCTTAGCGGATGATGAAAAACTGTTTTTT. Its protein product is CASSLADDEKLFF. Supplemented by reference TRBV7-9 and TRBJ1-4, the full variable domain reads DTGVSQNPRHKITKRGQNVTFRCDPISEHNRLYWYRQTLGQGPEFLTYFQNEAQLEKSRLLSDRFSAERPKGSFSTLEIQRTEQGDSAMYLCASSLADDEKLFFGSGTQLSVL.